This T cell receptor beta chain emerged from a study of CD8+ T cells in alopecia areata. In the study overall: Grafted skin came from C3H/HeJ donors with spontaneous alopecia (about 6-13 months old) and was placed on roughly 7-10-week-old female C3H/HeJ mice. General observations from the study: It was lesional scalp, especially alopecia totalis/universalis, that showed higher clonality than normal scalp. It was less clear whether patients shared TCRs than it was in mice, possibly because of HLA. Scalp sequencing also captures normal skin's resident alphabeta T cells.

A note on this clone: Its antigen remains unknown. Germline and genes: mouse. The read stops 4 residues short of the end of the CDR3; the missing end is completed from the germline J gene.

RNA extraction and reverse transcription yielded cDNA as sequencing template. Libraries were prepared by immunoSEQ multiplex PCR; TCRdb keeps only in-frame clonotypes and omits some of them. The specimen gives over 100,000 clones without singletons; the ten biggest hold roughly 21%. Germline CDR1 is FNHDT and CDR2 is SITEND (reference sequence). Trimming took off 7 bases at V and 3 bases at J, with 14 bases between the two ends. CDR3 length equals 14 residues. J is TRBJ2-1 and V is TRBV19, with D possibly TRBD2 on 6 matching bases. Sequencing was carried out using lesional skin. The receptor was derived from a C3H/HeJ mouse with alopecia areata. This strain has MHC haplotype H2-k. CDR3 in amino acids: CASAPVLGYAEQFF. The sequenced part of the CDR3 DNA is TGTGCCAGCGCCCCGGTACTGGGCTATGCT.